A single sample gave rise to the 16 T cell receptor beta chains below, sequenced in a study of shared clonotypes between healthy human individuals (dated by TCRdb to 2018 to 2021). CD8 naive samples were CD45RO-negative cells positively selected for CCR7, giving a CD45RA+CCR7+ population that excluded TemRA cells. The library relied on the immunoSEQ multiplex PCR assay. The table comes from immuneACCESS by way of TCRdb, which keeps in-frame sequences with V and J called. Part of the clones is missing from these tables; in studies checked, under half for an unresolved V gene and the rest for unknown reasons. For this sample there are about 750,000 clones; 92% appear just once. Less than 25% of the sample rests with the top ten. Sequenced sample: naive CD8+ T cells sorted from blood. The cell subset or site label, as the study defines it: CD45RA+CCR7+. These receptor sequences come from a man aged 30-40 years in good health.

The chain couples TRBV25-1 to TRBJ1-5, with D uncertain. The germline CDR1 and CDR2 sequences are MGHDK and SYGVNS. CDR3 length equals 15 residues. The V end lost 4 bases, the J end lost 2 bases, and 12 bases lay between the germline ends. The CDR3 loop is CASSAREYGNQPQHF. CDR3 sequence (DNA): TGTGCCAGCAGTGCCCGGGAGTACGGCAATCAGCCCCAGCATTTT.

For this clone: Distinct nucleotide sequences in the sample also encode this CDR3. The V gene is TRBV10-3, the J gene TRBJ2-7; D ambiguous. CDR1 and CDR2 (germline): ENHRY, SYGVKD. V was trimmed by 2 bases and J by 0 bases, leaving 2 bases between them. The CDR3 sequence is 12 residues long. The CDR3 DNA follows: TGTGCCATCAGTGAGAACTCCTACGAGCAGTACTTC. Its translation: CAISENSYEQYF.

This rearrangement joins TRBV27 to TRBJ2-7, with 8 nucleotides matching TRBD1. Germline-derived CDR1 and CDR2 are MNHEY and SMNVEV (reference sequence). The V segment lost 3 bases and the J segment 0 bases; nucleotides outside the gene matches: 10. The CDR3 runs 17 residues. The chain's CDR3 is CASSFGNPGTGSYEQYF. In nucleotides, the CDR3 is TGTGCCAGCAGTTTTGGTAACCCCGGGACAGGCTCCTACGAGCAGTACTTC.

This chain connects TRBV27 to TRBJ1-2, with D uncertain. Trimming removed 5 bases from V and 4 bases from J, with 11 bases in between. The CDR3 is 13 residues long. CDR1 and CDR2 from the germline V gene are MNHEY and SMNVEV (reference sequence). The CDR3 nucleotides read TGTGCCAGCAGTAACCGGGCCGTCTATGGCTACACCTTC. Protein product: CASSNRAVYGYTF.

The chain employs TRBV7-9 and TRBJ2-7; D may be TRBD1 (6 bases). Trimming removed 5 bases from V and 5 bases from J, with 16 bases in between. Germline V gives CDR1 SEHNR, CDR2 FQNEAQ (reference sequence). The CDR3 is 14 amino acids. This chain's CDR3 is CASSQQNRANEQYF. Here the CDR3 DNA reads TGTGCCAGCAGCCAACAGAACAGGGCTAACGAGCAGTACTTC.

CDR3 loop: CASSSFENYNEQFF. Written as DNA, the CDR3 is TGTGCCAGCAGCTCGTTCGAAAATTACAATGAGCAGTTCTTC. V usage is TRBV7-2 and J usage is TRBJ2-1; D is unresolved. The CDR3 loop spans 14 amino acids. Deletions cut 4 bases from V and 4 bases from J, with 11 bases between. The germline V gene has CDR1 SGHTA and CDR2 FQGNSA.

DNA of the CDR3: TGTGCCAGCAGGAGCCGGGACTCAACTAATGAAAAACTGTTTTTT. Translating gives CASRSRDSTNEKLFF. The gene calls are TRBV7-9 and TRBJ1-4, with D possibly TRBD1 on 5 matching bases. Per the germline V gene, CDR1 is SEHNR and CDR2 is FQNEAQ (reference sequence). V lost 6 bases and J lost 0, with 11 bases in between. This CDR3 has 15 amino acids.

CDR3 bases: TGTGCCAGCAGTTTTTGGGGCAGCGGTTCGAATCAGCCCCAGCATTTT. Residues: CASSFWGSGSNQPQHF. The J gene is TRBJ1-5, the V gene TRBV28; weak D call: TRBD1 (5 bases). Germline lookup yields CDR1 MDHEN and CDR2 SYDVKM. V was pared by 3 bases and J by 4 bases, with 16 bases between. This CDR3 region has 16 residues.

The V gene is TRBV6-5, the J gene TRBJ2-7; a possible D gene is TRBD1 (6 bases). CDR1 is MNHEY, CDR2 SVGAGI, per germline. V lost 6 bases to trimming and J lost 3 bases, with 12 bases between them. This CDR3 has 13 residues. CDR3 DNA: TGTGCCAGCAGCCCTCAGGACAGCTACGAGCAGTACTTC. Translation gives CASSPQDSYEQYF.

Notes on this clone: The identical CDR3 is also encoded by other nucleotide sequences in the sample. CDR3 nucleotide sequence: TGTGCCAGCGCCGGGAATGAGCAGTTCTTC. It translates to CASAGNEQFF. This chain connects TRBV9 to TRBJ2-1; D not certain. Germline CDR1 is SGDLS and CDR2 is YYNGEE. The length of the CDR3 is 10 residues. The V gene lost 7 bases and the J gene lost 7 bases, with 6 bases spanning the gap.

The chain uses TRBV6-5 and TRBJ1-1, with D perhaps matching TRBD1 (5 bases). The germline V and J ends were trimmed by 8 bases and 4 bases, with 11 bases remaining between them. Germline CDR1 reads MNHEY; CDR2 reads SVGAGI. The CDR3 length is 12 residues. CDR3 loop: CASGGRGTEAFF. For the CDR3, the DNA is TGTGCCAGCGGGGGTAGGGGCACTGAAGCTTTCTTT.

CDR3 in DNA: TGTGCCAGCAGCTCCGGAGCGGGTAGAGACGAGCAGTACTTC. Translating it yields CASSSGAGRDEQYF. The chain carries TRBV5-4 and TRBJ2-7, with D maybe TRBD2 (6 bases). Germline V CDR1 and CDR2: SGHNT, YYREEE (reference sequence). The length of the CDR3 is 14 residues. V was pared by 3 bases and J by 5 bases, with 15 bases between.

This clone has only a few counts. Different DNA sequences within this sample yield the same CDR3. The chain couples TRBV9 to TRBJ1-2; 9 bases agree with TRBD1. Germline CDR1 SGDLS, CDR2 YYNGEE. The junction had 4 bases not matched to a gene; V was cut back by 3 bases and J by 1 base. The CDR3 contains 15 residues. CDR3 coding DNA: TGTGCCAGCAGCGCCCGGACAGGGGATAACTATGGCTACACCTTC. Encoded protein: CASSARTGDNYGYTF. The full variable domain, its missing parts supplied by reference TRBV9 and TRBJ1-2, is DSGVTQTPKHLITATGQRVTLRCSPRSGDLSVYWYQQSLDQGLQFLIQYYNGEERAKGNILERFSAQQFPDLHSELNLSSLELGDSALYFCASSARTGDNYGYTFGSGTRLTVV.

The chain carries TRBV19 and TRBJ2-7; D is uncertain. Germline assignment: CDR1 LNHDA and CDR2 SQIVND (reference sequence). The germline V and J ends were trimmed by 5 bases and 0 bases, with 8 bases remaining between them. CDR3 length equals 13 residues. CDR3 nucleotides: TGTGCCAGTAGTCTGGCGAGCTCCTACGAGCAGTACTTC. Amino acids: CASSLASSYEQYF.

J is TRBJ2-1 and V is TRBV5-1, with D perhaps TRBD1 or TRBD2 (5 bases each). The length of the CDR3 is 16 residues. Trimming took 1 base from V and 6 from J, leaving 17 bases between them. Germline V gene sequence: CDR1 SGHRS, CDR2 YFSETQ. The CDR3 sequence: CASSLNQGPAANEQFF. CDR3 DNA: TGCGCCAGCAGCTTGAACCAGGGACCTGCCGCCAATGAGCAGTTCTTC. The full variable domain, in which reference TRBV5-1 and TRBJ2-1 provide the parts outside the CDR3, is KAGVTQTPRYLIKTRGQQVTLSCSPISGHRSVSWYQQTPGQGLQFLFEYFSETQRNKGNFPGRFSGRQFSNSRSEMNVSTLELGDSALYLCASSLNQGPAANEQFFGPGTRLTVL.

The chain combines TRBV6-1 with TRBJ1-5; 8 bases fit TRBD1. J lost 2 bases, V lost 4 bases, and 4 bases had no gene match. The CDR3 totals 15 residues. CDR1 MNHNS and CDR2 SASEGT come from the germline V gene. The CDR3 nucleotides read TGTGCCAGCAGTGCGACAGGGGTTGGCAATCAGCCCCAGCATTTT. It encodes CASSATGVGNQPQHF.